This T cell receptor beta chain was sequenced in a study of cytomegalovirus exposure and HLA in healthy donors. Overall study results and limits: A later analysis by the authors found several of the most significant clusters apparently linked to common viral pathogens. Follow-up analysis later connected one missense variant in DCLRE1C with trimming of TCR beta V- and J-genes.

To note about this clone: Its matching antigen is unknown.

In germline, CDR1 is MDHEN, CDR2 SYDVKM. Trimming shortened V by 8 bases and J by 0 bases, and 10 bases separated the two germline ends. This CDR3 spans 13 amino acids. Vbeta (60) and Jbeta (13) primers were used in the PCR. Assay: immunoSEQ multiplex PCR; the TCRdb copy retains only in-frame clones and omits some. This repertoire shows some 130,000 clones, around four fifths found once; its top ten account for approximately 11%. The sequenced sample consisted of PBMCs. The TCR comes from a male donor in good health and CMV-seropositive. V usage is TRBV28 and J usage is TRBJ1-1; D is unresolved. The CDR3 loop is CASLPVLNTEAFF. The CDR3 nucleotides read TGTGCCAGCCTCCCTGTCCTGAACACTGAAGCTTTCTTT. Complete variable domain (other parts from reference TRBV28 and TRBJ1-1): DVKVTQSSRYLVKRTGEKVFLECVQDMDHENMFWYRQDPGLGLRLIYFSYDVKMKEKGDIPEGYSVSREKKERFSLILESASTNQTSMYLCASLPVLNTEAFFGQGTRLTVV.